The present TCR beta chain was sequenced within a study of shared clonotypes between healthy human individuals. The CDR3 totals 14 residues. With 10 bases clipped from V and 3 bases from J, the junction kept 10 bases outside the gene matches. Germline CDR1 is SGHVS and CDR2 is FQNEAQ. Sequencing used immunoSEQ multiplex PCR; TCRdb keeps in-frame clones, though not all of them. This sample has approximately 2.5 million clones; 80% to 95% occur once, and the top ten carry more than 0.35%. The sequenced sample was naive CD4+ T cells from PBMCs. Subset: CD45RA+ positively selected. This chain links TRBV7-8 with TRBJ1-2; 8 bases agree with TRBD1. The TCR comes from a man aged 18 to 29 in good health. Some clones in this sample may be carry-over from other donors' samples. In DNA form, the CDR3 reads TGTGCCACCTCCTCGGCAGGGGGCTACTATGGCTACACCTTC. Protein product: CATSSAGGYYGYTF.